This T cell receptor beta chain appears in the sequencing data of a study of cytomegalovirus exposure and HLA in healthy donors. General observations from the study: Later work associated fewer than 20,000 TCR beta sequences with HLA alleles at 0.05 false discovery rate. A later analysis reportedly found fewer N-insertions in an Asian-associated ancestry cluster than the roughly 700-donor mean. Highest at DRB1 and lowest at HLA-C, TCR association rates differed among HLA loci in a later analysis. Across donors, most TCRs were seen rarely, yet some public ones were widespread.

With regard to this clone: Its antigen remains unknown.

Primers included in the PCR were 60 Vbeta and 13 Jbeta primers. TCRdb keeps only in-frame clones here, not all; method: immunoSEQ multiplex PCR. The table lists 60,000 to 70,000 clones, more than 65% of them singletons, with 2.9% in the top ten. CDR1 and CDR2 (germline): SGHTA, FQGNSA. There are 14 residues in the CDR3. Trimming removed 4 bases from V and 4 bases from J, with 13 bases in between. The receptor was isolated from a woman aged 25 to 39 in good health and CMV-seronegative. V gene TRBV7-2 combines with J gene TRBJ1-1, with a possible D match to TRBD1 (5 bases). Sequencing input: PBMCs. This chain's CDR3 is CASSWGTQGTEAFF. In DNA form, the CDR3 reads TGTGCCAGCAGCTGGGGCACCCAGGGCACTGAAGCTTTCTTT.